The clone carrying this TCR beta chain showed up many times. Deletions cut 4 bases from V and 5 bases from J, with 14 bases between. The CDR3 totals 14 residues. This record comes from a study of regulatory T cells in long-lasting Graves disease. Study-level information: Recently diagnosed Graves' patients had received antithyroid drugs for under 3 months.

For TCR beta, libraries came from iRepertoire HTBI primers and Arm-PCR of CDR3 regions. MiXCR, applied by TCRdb to the multiplex PCR reads, yields one record per CDR3 protein. The sample has approximately 470,000 distinct CDR3 sequences, around 15% seen once. The time point: newly diagnosed GD, antithyroid drugs for less than 3 months. Construction of the TCR library relied on RNA isolated from PBMCs. This same sample was also taken into another study, of T cells in Graves' hyperthyroidism and ophthalmopathy.

The chain carries TRBV12-3 or TRBV12-4 and TRBJ1-1, with D possibly being TRBD1 (5 bases). This specimen was peripheral blood mononuclear cells (PBMCs), taken at new diagnosis, from a patient treated with antithyroid drugs. This TCR derives from a man in his forties or fifties with Graves disease. Here the CDR3 reads CASSSGGAGTEAFF. Here the CDR3 DNA reads TGTGCCAGCAGTTCGGGTGGGGCAGGGACTGAAGCTTTCTTT.